The present T cell receptor beta chain was sequenced within a study of blood T cell repertoires in COVID-19. Produced via immunoSEQ multiplex PCR; TCRdb's table is partial and in-frame only. The sample lists approximately 180,000 clones; over 80% were seen once. Germline V gene sequence: CDR1 MGHDK, CDR2 SYGVNS. With 6 bases clipped from V and 0 bases from J, the junction kept 5 bases outside the gene matches. The CDR3 loop spans 16 amino acids. The TCR originated in a woman in her forties with COVID-19, enrolled during active disease. The specimen sequenced was peripheral blood. The chain combines TRBV25-1 with TRBJ2-4, with 10 bases matching TRBD1. The CDR3 sequence is CASSEDRGLAKNIQYF. The CDR3 bases are TGTGCCAGCAGCGAAGACAGGGGGCTAGCCAAAAACATTCAGTACTTC.